The entry below gives a single T cell receptor (beta chain) sequence along with its context. This entry belongs to a study of blood T cell repertoires in COVID-19. About the research overall: Nucleic acid was either cDNA or gDNA, and it came from T cells, B-cell-depleted T cells, or PBMCs.

Using immunoSEQ multiplex PCR, the repertoire was profiled, and TCRdb retains in-frame clones only, with some absent. Among roughly 250,000 clones listed, 82% were seen once. With 0 bases removed from V and 2 bases from J, the gap between germline ends came to 12 bases. Germline assignment: CDR1 SGHRS and CDR2 YFSETQ. The CDR3 covers 15 residues. The chain carries TRBV5-1 and TRBJ2-7; D is uncertain. Sequenced sample: peripheral blood. The source of this sequence is a woman older than 75 with active or convalescent COVID-19. The CDR3 DNA reads as TGCGCCAGCAGCTTGGAATATAGTTCTCCCTACGAGCAGTACTTC. This encodes CASSLEYSSPYEQYF.